This is a list of T cell receptor beta chains from one sample in a study of blood T cell repertoires in COVID-19. Clones were read by immunoSEQ multiplex PCR, and TCRdb kept only the in-frame ones, dropping some. This sample carries about 400,000 clones, 85% to 90% of them seen once, and the ten largest clones take roughly 9.4%. Sequencing was performed on PBMCs or T cells enriched from blood (not recorded which). The receptors shown here come from a woman between 45 and 60 years old who had recovered from COVID-19. Each CDR3 is given with its conserved first and last residue. A D gene is named only where the DNA matches it firmly. A clone size is listed for some rows: how often the clone was seen (once, few, many), or a class if it is expanded.

clone_size,j_call,v_call,d_call,cdr3_nt,cdr3_aa
NA,TRBJ2-1,TRBV7-9,NA,TGTGCCAGCAGCTTGGTGGTAGCGGCCTACTACAATGAGCAGTTCTTC,CASSLVVAAYYNEQFF
NA,TRBJ1-5,TRBV3-1/TRBV3-2,NA,TGTGCCAGCAGCCCCCGGGGAGGGATATCTCAGCCCCAGCATTTT,CASSPRGGISQPQHF
NA,TRBJ2-3,TRBV6-5,TRBD1,TGTGCCAGCAGTTACGCAAGACAGGGAACGGCAGATACGCAGTATTTT,CASSYARQGTADTQYF
once,TRBJ1-2,TRBV27,NA,TGTGCCAGCAGTTTATCGCCGACCGGGACTGGGAACTATGGCTACACCTTC,CASSLSPTGTGNYGYTF
NA,TRBJ1-5,TRBV27,NA,TGTGCCAGCAGTTGGGACACCAATCAGCCCCAGCATTTT,CASSWDTNQPQHF
NA,TRBJ2-2,TRBV5-6,NA,TGTGCCAGCGGAACCTGGCGGGAGAACACCGGGGAGCTGTTTTTT,CASGTWRENTGELFF
few,TRBJ1-5,TRBV19,TRBD1,TGTGCCAGTAGTATCGACCCTCAGGGGGATCAGCCCCAGCATTTT,CASSIDPQGDQPQHF
once,TRBJ1-2,TRBV19,NA,TGTGCCAGTAGTCCAGACGGGACTAACTATGGCTACACCTTC,CASSPDGTNYGYTF
NA,TRBJ2-5,TRBV19,NA,TGTGCCAGTAGTCGTAGGACAAGCCCAGAGACCCAGTACTTC,CASSRRTSPETQYF
NA,TRBJ1-2,TRBV29-1,NA,TGCAGCGTTGAGTCCGAGTCTGGCTACACCTTC,CSVESESGYTF